Below, one TCR beta chain is given with its context. TCRdb processed the 5' RACE reads anew with MiXCR; each CDR3 protein has one entry. The repertoire includes around 98,000 distinct CDR3 sequences, roughly 9.6% of them detected once, and roughly 5% sits in the top ten. The data are from a study of early T cells in non-severe SARS-CoV-2 infection. This CDR3 has 19 residues. The V gene end was trimmed by 8 bases and the J gene end by 7 bases; junction bases not matched to a gene: 19. CDR1 and CDR2 (germline): SGHRS, YFSETQ. The material sequenced was whole blood. The V call is TRBV5-1, the J call TRBJ2-1; 15 positions agree with TRBD2. The clonotype was recovered from an adult who was a healthcare worker with PCR-confirmed SARS-CoV-2 infection or an uninfected control (not recorded which). The CDR3 DNA is TGCGCCAGTACACCATGGACTAGCGGGAGGGCCCGGGGAGGGAATGAGCAGTTCTTC. Its protein product is CASTPWTSGRARGGNEQFF.